The 30 T cell receptor beta chains in this list originate from one sample, sequenced in a study of neurological immune-mediated disorders. TCRdb itself ran the 5' RACE reads through MiXCR, one entry per CDR3 protein. The repertoire holds about 99,000 distinct CDR3 sequences, with more than 10% as singletons. Time point specified: longitudinal time-point 3. What was sequenced was PBMCs. Receptors were obtained from a female donor with HTLV-1-associated myelopathy (HAM/TSP).

The chain couples TRBV20-1 to TRBJ2-7; TRBD1 is a possible D gene (6 bases). The V end was cut by 7 bases, the J end by 6 bases, with 19 bases between. Germline CDR1 and CDR2: DFQATT and SNEGSKA (reference sequence). This CDR3 spans 13 amino acids. CDR3 nucleotides: TGCAGTGGATCGCCGGGACAAGCGTCCGAGCAGTACTTC. It yields the protein CSGSPGQASEQYF.

This clonotype occurred many times. The chain has TRBV6-2 or TRBV6-3 and TRBJ2-1, with unresolved D. Germline V gene sequence: CDR1 MNHEY, CDR2 SVGEGT. There are 14 residues in the CDR3. Trimming pared 0 bases from V and 3 bases from J, leaving 6 bases between. CDR3 DNA: TGTGCCAGCAGTTACTCGAACTTCTACAATGAGCAGTTCTTC. It yields the protein CASSYSNFYNEQFF.

The sample holds one count of this clonotype. Just one base apart from a much larger clone, this may be a read error. The genes are TRBV5-1 and TRBJ2-7; 9 bases agree with TRBD1. The length of the CDR3 is 15 residues. V was pared by 0 bases and J by 5 bases, with 6 bases of the junction left unmatched. Germline V gives CDR1 SGHRS, CDR2 YFSETQ. CDR3 sequence reads: CASSLVLGQGHEQYF. The CDR3 DNA sequence: TGCGCCAGCAGCTTGGTCCTGGGACAGGGCCACGAGCAGTACTTC.

This clonotype was recorded many times. This chain links TRBV5-1 with TRBJ1-1, with 7 bases identical to TRBD1. There are 15 residues in the CDR3. Germline V lookup: CDR1 SGHRS, CDR2 YFSETQ. Trimming removed 2 bases from V and 2 bases from J; junction bases left unmatched: 6. CDR3: CASSLPRGPNTEAFF. The CDR3, as DNA: TGCGCCAGCAGCTTACCTAGGGGGCCCAACACTGAAGCTTTCTTT.

This clonotype was detected many times. The V gene is TRBV10-3, the J gene TRBJ2-1; 13 bases are a match to TRBD2. V lost 2 bases and J lost 2; bases outside the gene matches: 6. This CDR3 comprises 18 residues. Germline CDR1 reads ENHRY; CDR2 reads SYGVKD. As DNA, the CDR3 is TGTGCCATCAGTGAGCGACTAGCGGGGGGTCCACCCTACAATGAGCAGTTCTTC. It yields the protein CAISERLAGGPPYNEQFF.

This clonotype has at least ten counts. The J gene is TRBJ2-1, the V gene TRBV20-1; possible D gene TRBD2, 8 bases. Germline assignment: CDR1 DFQATT and CDR2 SNEGSKA (reference sequence). The CDR3 is 14 residues long. Deletions cut 6 bases from V and 6 bases from J, with 18 bases between. The CDR3 sequence: CSAGGGGPTNEQFF. The CDR3 DNA follows: TGCAGTGCAGGGGGCGGGGGGCCAACCAATGAGCAGTTCTTC.

A note on this clonotype: A much larger clone sits a single nucleotide away, making a read error possible. J is TRBJ2-7 and V is TRBV20-1; D perhaps matches TRBD1 (5 bases). V shed 6 bases and J shed 2 bases, with 20 bases lying between them. This CDR3 contains 15 residues. Germline V CDR1 and CDR2: DFQATT, SNEGSKA (reference sequence). For the CDR3, the DNA is TGCAGTGCCCCGCCAGGCGAACGACAGACCTACGAGCAGTACTTC. Translation: CSAPPGERQTYEQYF.

This clonotype was recorded at least ten times. J is TRBJ2-7 and V is TRBV20-1, with a weak D call TRBD2 (6 bases). With 0 bases removed from V and 3 bases from J, the gap between germline ends came to 12 bases. The CDR3 sequence is 14 residues long. Germline values: CDR1 DFQATT, CDR2 SNEGSKA (reference sequence). The CDR3 region is CSARDLWGVYEQYF. DNA of the CDR3: TGCAGTGCTAGAGATTTATGGGGGGTCTACGAGCAGTACTTC.

This clonotype occurred many times. The chain couples TRBV6-5 to TRBJ2-5, with 10 bases matching TRBD1. V shed 6 bases, J shed 2 bases, and the junction held 3 bases outside the gene matches. Germline loops: CDR1 MNHEY, CDR2 SVGAGI. The CDR3 runs to 14 residues. The CDR3 is CASRSDRGQETQYF. The CDR3 DNA reads as TGTGCCAGCAGGTCGGACAGGGGGCAAGAGACCCAGTACTTC.

This clonotype was detected ten times or more. Written as DNA, the CDR3 is TGCAGTGCTAGAGGTCGGGGGGCGCCTAACTATGGCTACACCTTC. Protein product: CSARGRGAPNYGYTF. This chain joins TRBV20-1 and TRBJ1-2; the D gene is possibly TRBD1 (6 bases). The V end was cut by 1 base, the J end by 0 bases, with 12 bases between. Germline CDR1 DFQATT, CDR2 SNEGSKA (reference sequence). The CDR3 loop spans 15 amino acids.

This clonotype was counted many times. The genes are TRBV5-5 and TRBJ2-2, with no clear D. Germline CDR1 reads SGHKS; CDR2 reads YYEKEE (reference sequence). Trimming removed 0 bases at V and 0 bases at J, with 6 bases between. This CDR3 has 15 amino acids. The CDR3 is CASSLGLANTGELFF. DNA for the CDR3: TGTGCCAGCAGCTTGGGCCTGGCGAACACCGGGGAGCTGTTTTTT.

This clonotype was seen more than once but under ten times. The chain joins TRBV18 to TRBJ2-3; a possible D gene is TRBD1 (6 bases). The CDR3 has 17 amino acids. Germline V gene lookup returns CDR1 KGHSH and CDR2 LQKENI. The V end lost 3 bases, the J end lost 0 bases, and 16 bases lay between the germline ends. CDR3 in amino acids: CASSPPTGSFSTDTQYF. CDR3 in DNA: TGTGCCAGCTCACCTCCGACAGGATCCTTTAGCACAGATACGCAGTATTTT.

This clonotype was seen a handful of times. The rearrangement links TRBV5-1 to TRBJ1-2; TRBD1 matches 9 bases. The V gene's germline CDR1 is SGHRS and CDR2 YFSETQ. V lost 3 bases to trimming and J lost 6 bases; unmatched junction nucleotides: 6. This CDR3 is 14 amino acids long. CDR3: CASSSPGTGNGYTF. Written as DNA, the CDR3 is TGCGCCAGCAGCTCTCCCGGGACAGGGAATGGCTACACCTTC.

The sample holds many counts of this clonotype. V and J are TRBV28 and TRBJ1-2, with TRBD1 matching 9 bases. Germline CDR1 MDHEN, CDR2 SYDVKM. V shed 6 bases and J 7 bases; nucleotides not matched to a gene: 12. The length of the CDR3 is 15 residues. This chain's CDR3 is CASRTPGQGMGGYTF. The CDR3 nucleotides are TGTGCCAGCAGGACCCCGGGACAGGGAATGGGTGGCTACACCTTC.

This clonotype came up many times. The chain carries TRBV29-1 and TRBJ2-5; D call uncertain. V lost 5 bases, J lost 3 bases, and 10 bases lay in between. Germline-derived CDR1 and CDR2 are SQVTM and ANQGSEA. This CDR3 has 12 residues. The CDR3 spells CSVIPQKETQYF. The CDR3 nucleotides read TGCAGCGTTATCCCCCAGAAAGAGACCCAGTACTTC.

Ten or more counts support this clonotype. Written as DNA, the CDR3 is TGTGCCAGCAGCCGACCACAGGGGCCAACAGGCTACGAGCAGTACTTC. This translates into CASSRPQGPTGYEQYF. The chain combines TRBV6-6 with TRBJ2-7, with 7 nucleotides matching TRBD1. CDR3 size: 16 residues. The V segment lost 6 bases and the J segment 3 bases; nucleotides outside the gene matches: 14. The germline gives CDR1 MNHNY, CDR2 SVGAGI (reference sequence).

There are a few counts of this clonotype. This sequence joins TRBV20-1 and TRBJ2-1; no definite D call. The CDR3 runs to 12 residues. The V and J ends lost 6 bases and 10 bases respectively, with 16 bases between them. From germline, CDR1 is DFQATT and CDR2 SNEGSKA (reference sequence). The CDR3 DNA sequence: TGCAGTGCAAAGTACACACCCCAAGAGCAGTTCTTC. This translates into CSAKYTPQEQFF.

In this sample, this clonotype turned up many times. The chain recombines TRBV5-6 with TRBJ1-3; TRBD1 matches 8 bases. The CDR3 is made up of 14 amino acids. V lost 5 bases, J lost 2 bases, and 3 bases stayed unmatched. Germline loops: CDR1 SGHDT, CDR2 YYEEEE. In nucleotides, the CDR3 is TGTGCCAGCAGAGGACAGGGAACTGGAAACACCATATATTTT. Residues: CASRGQGTGNTIYF.

This clonotype was picked up many times. The chain has TRBV7-9 and TRBJ2-7; D call uncertain. The CDR3 extends over 12 amino acids. Between the trimmed V and J ends, which lost 5 bases and 5 bases, there was a span of 10 bases. From germline, CDR1 is SEHNR and CDR2 FQNEAQ (reference sequence). As DNA, the CDR3 is TGTGCCAGCAGCCGAGCCCATGACGAGCAGTACTTC. Amino acid sequence: CASSRAHDEQYF.

The CDR3 region is CASSPPGEAKNIQYF. DNA for the CDR3: TGTGCCAGCTCACCCCCCGGCGAAGCCAAAAACATTCAGTACTTC. This chain uses TRBV18 with TRBJ2-4; D is ambiguous. Germline V gene lookup returns CDR1 KGHSH and CDR2 LQKENI. This CDR3 spans 15 amino acids. The germline V and J ends were trimmed by 3 bases and 0 bases, with 9 bases remaining between them.

In this sample, this clonotype turned up many times. The chain is built from TRBV7-9 and TRBJ2-1; perhaps D is TRBD1 or TRBD2 (6 bases each). CDR3 length equals 15 residues. In germline, CDR1 is SEHNR, CDR2 FQNEAQ (reference sequence). V dropped 1 base and J dropped 6 bases, with 13 bases sitting between them. This CDR3 reads CASSLEGGPLNEQFF. CDR3 in DNA: TGTGCCAGCAGCTTAGAGGGGGGTCCCCTCAATGAGCAGTTCTTC.

The table lists this clonotype with a few counts. The gene calls are TRBV5-1 and TRBJ2-7; possibly TRBD2 for D (5 bases). The CDR3 loop spans 15 amino acids. Germline assignment: CDR1 SGHRS and CDR2 YFSETQ. The V and J ends lost 4 bases and 0 bases respectively, with 14 bases between them. CDR3 bases: TGCGCCAGCAGCCCCGGGGAGTTAAGCTCCTACGAGCAGTACTTC. Translated: CASSPGELSSYEQYF.

This clonotype was observed a handful of times. V usage is TRBV18 and J usage is TRBJ2-2; the match to TRBD2 covers 7 bases. The V segment lost 2 bases and the J segment 6 bases; nucleotides outside the gene matches: 12. Germline CDR1 reads KGHSH; CDR2 reads LQKENI. This CDR3 region has 17 residues. The CDR3 loop is CASSPKGSGVLPGELFF. As DNA, the CDR3 is TGTGCCAGCTCACCAAAAGGAAGCGGGGTCCTTCCCGGGGAGCTGTTTTTT.

The chain links TRBV6-5 to TRBJ1-4, with D possibly matching TRBD1 (6 bases). This CDR3 spans 15 amino acids. V was cut by 0 bases and J by 7 bases, with 12 bases left in between. Germline lookup yields CDR1 MNHEY and CDR2 SVGAGI. Written as DNA, the CDR3 is TGTGCCAGCAGTTACTCGGGGGGCTCGAGTGAAAAACTGTTTTTT. This codes for CASSYSGGSSEKLFF.

Of note for this clonotype: One base away lies a much larger clone, so this may be a sequencing read error. V and J are TRBV7-2 and TRBJ2-7; possible D gene TRBD2, 6 bases. This CDR3 has 15 amino acids. Trimming took off 3 bases at V and 2 bases at J, with 14 bases between the two ends. From germline, CDR1 is SGHTA and CDR2 FQGNSA. This chain's CDR3 is CASSFEPSVAYEQYF. As DNA, the CDR3 is TGTGCCAGCAGCTTTGAGCCTAGCGTGGCCTACGAGCAGTACTTC.

As to this clonotype: A clone one base away is much larger, so this may be a read error. The chain combines TRBV20-1 with TRBJ2-2; 8 bases are shared with TRBD1. CDR3 size: 13 residues. Germline loops: CDR1 DFQATT, CDR2 SNEGSKA (reference sequence). The chain's CDR3 is CSTRHRGTGELFF. The DNA for the CDR3 is TGCAGTACTAGACACAGGGGGACCGGGGAGCTGTTTTTT.

This clonotype was detected many times. V is TRBV5-8 and J is TRBJ1-2; no reliable D call. There are 11 residues in the CDR3. V was clipped by 4 bases and J by 3 bases, with 4 bases between them. Germline V gene data show CDR1 as SGHTS and CDR2 as YDEGEE. The CDR3 loop is CASSPHYGYTF. The CDR3 coding sequence is TGTGCCAGCAGCCCGCACTATGGCTACACCTTC.

This clonotype was observed many times. The chain employs TRBV4-1 and TRBJ2-7; D perhaps matches TRBD2 (7 bases). Trimming cost V 1 base and J 5 bases, with 18 bases left between them. This CDR3 region has 16 residues. The germline V gene has CDR1 MGHRA and CDR2 YSYEKL. CDR3 residues: CASSQGQGGAVHEQYF. CDR3 DNA sequence: TGCGCCAGCAGCCAAGGACAAGGGGGGGCCGTCCACGAGCAGTACTTC.

This clonotype occurred many times. V and J are TRBV15 and TRBJ2-7; no definite D call. The CDR3 length is 15 residues. Deletions cut 0 bases from V and 2 bases from J, with 11 bases between. In germline, CDR1 is LNHNV, CDR2 YYDKDF (reference sequence). The CDR3 nucleotides are TGTGCCACCAGCAGAGAGGTGGGCGGAACCTACGAGCAGTACTTC. As protein: CATSREVGGTYEQYF.

The table lists this clonotype with many counts. This rearrangement joins TRBV20-1 to TRBJ1-2; D is undetermined. V was cut by 0 bases and J by 2 bases, with 10 bases left in between. The germline V gene encodes CDR1 DFQATT and CDR2 SNEGSKA (reference sequence). The length of the CDR3 is 14 residues. This CDR3 is CSARDQRRNYGYTF. Written as DNA, the CDR3 is TGCAGTGCTAGAGATCAAAGGCGGAACTATGGCTACACCTTC.